The 17 T cell receptor beta chains below all came from one sample that was sequenced in a study of CD8 T cells in Susac syndrome (dated by TCRdb to about 2019). To prepare the library, the immunoSEQ multiplex PCR assay was applied. RNA was extracted with the RNeasy kit and roughly 0.45 to 1 ug was reverse transcribed using random hexamers. Using fastp trimming at Q25 and MiXCR clonotype assembly, TCRdb reanalyzed the public sequencing data and kept in-frame beta chains. Rows with a matching CDR3 protein are joined into one entry that keeps the most common DNA and genes. A total of 150,000 to 200,000 distinct CDR3 sequences appear in this sample, approximately 94% of them only once. More than 0.08% of the sample goes to the ten largest clones. The sample consisted of CD4+ T cells from PBMCs. The source is a human donor with multiple sclerosis.

J is TRBJ2-7 and V is TRBV12-3 or TRBV12-4; 11 nucleotides align to TRBD1. The CDR3 is 13 amino acids. Trimming removed 6 bases from V and 9 bases from J; junction bases left unmatched: 7. CDR3 residues: CASSFGTGGSQYF. Here the CDR3 DNA reads TGTGCCAGCAGCTTTGGGACAGGGGGATCGCAGTACTTC.

The chain carries TRBV12-3 or TRBV12-4 and TRBJ2-7, with 13 bases identical to TRBD2. The CDR3 spans 16 residues. After removal of 3 bases from V and 5 bases from J, the junction contained 7 bases not matched to a gene. Here the CDR3 reads CASSFSRTSGGNEQYF. The CDR3 nucleotides are TGTGCCAGCAGTTTCTCCAGGACTAGCGGGGGCAACGAGCAGTACTTC.

V usage is TRBV28 and J usage is TRBJ2-7, with D tentatively TRBD1 (6 bases). The CDR3 sequence is 16 residues long. Trimming took 2 bases from V and 3 from J, leaving 17 bases between them. Germline V gene lookup returns CDR1 MDHEN and CDR2 SYDVKM. CDR3 in DNA: TGTGCCAGCAGTTTAGAGACCGGGACATCGTTCTACGAGCAGTACTTC. Encoded protein: CASSLETGTSFYEQYF. Full variable domain (remainder filled in from reference TRBV28 and TRBJ2-7): DVKVTQSSRYLVKRTGEKVFLECVQDMDHENMFWYRQDPGLGLRLIYFSYDVKMKEKGDIPEGYSVSREKKERFSLILESASTNQTSMYLCASSLETGTSFYEQYFGPGTRLTVT.

The chain has TRBV15 and TRBJ2-6; TRBD1 matches at 7 bases. This CDR3 region has 18 residues. CDR1 is LNHNV and CDR2 is YYDKDF in the germline V gene (reference sequence). Trimming cost V 5 bases and J 0 bases; bases outside gene matches: 10. The CDR3 DNA sequence: TGTGCCACCAGCTTCAGAGGGGGCAGTCTCTCTGGGGCCAACGTCCTGACTTTC. It encodes CATSFRGGSLSGANVLTF.

This chain uses TRBV7-2 with TRBJ2-5, with D tentatively TRBD2 (5 bases). Trimming took 0 bases from V and 5 from J, leaving 10 bases between them. Germline loops: CDR1 SGHTA, CDR2 FQGNSA. The CDR3 loop spans 14 amino acids. DNA for the CDR3: TGTGCCAGCAGCTTAGCGGGAGCGGAGGAGACCCAGTACTTC. The encoded protein is CASSLAGAEETQYF.

This chain joins TRBV12-3 or TRBV12-4 and TRBJ2-7, with 9 bases matching TRBD1. Germline trimming cut 5 bases from V and 5 bases from J; bases unmatched to any gene: 10. The CDR3 runs 15 residues. Here the CDR3 reads CASSTAGTGRHEQYF. The CDR3 DNA follows: TGTGCCAGCAGTACTGCCGGGACAGGGAGGCACGAGCAGTACTTC.

This clonotype has just one count. The V call is TRBV4-1, the J call TRBJ2-3; D tentatively fits TRBD1 or TRBD2 (5 bases each). The germline V gene encodes CDR1 MGHRA and CDR2 YSYEKL. The CDR3 runs to 16 residues. V lost 0 bases and J lost 8, with 18 bases in between. CDR3 residues: CASSQDLRDRAATQYF. The DNA for the CDR3 is TGCGCCAGCAGCCAAGACCTCCGGGACCGGGCGGCTACGCAGTATTTT.

This chain's CDR3 is CATLTGTEAFF. CDR3 sequence (DNA): TGTGCCACCCTTACGGGCACTGAAGCTTTCTTT. J is TRBJ1-1 and V is TRBV28; D not resolved. CDR1 and CDR2 (germline): MDHEN, SYDVKM. V was pared by 10 bases and J by 4 bases, with 10 bases between. This CDR3 comprises 11 residues.

The chain couples TRBV18 to TRBJ2-7, with 11 positions matching TRBD2. Germline loops: CDR1 KGHSH, CDR2 LQKENI. The CDR3 extends over 15 amino acids. The trim removed 5 bases at V and 3 bases at J, leaving 6 bases unmatched. The CDR3 reads CASSFVAGGDYEQYF. In nucleotides, the CDR3 is TGTGCCAGCTCATTCGTAGCGGGAGGGGACTACGAGCAGTACTTC. The variable domain in full, completed from reference TRBV18 and TRBJ2-7, reads NAGVMQNPRHLVRRRGQEARLRCSPMKGHSHVYWYRQLPEEGLKFMVYLQKENIIDESGMPKERFSAEFPKEGPSILRIQQVVRGDSAAYFCASSFVAGGDYEQYFGPGTRLTVT.

The V call is TRBV2, the J call TRBJ1-5, with D uncertain. Germline CDR1 reads SNHLY; CDR2 reads FYNNEI. The CDR3 is made up of 13 amino acids. The V and J ends lost 6 bases and 5 bases respectively, with 11 bases between them. The CDR3 nucleotides are TGTGCCAGCAGAGATGGGGAAGATCAGCCCCAGCATTTT. Its translation is CASRDGEDQPQHF.

This clonotype has just a few counts. V gene TRBV6-5 combines with J gene TRBJ1-1; tentative D call: TRBD1 (6 bases). The CDR3 runs to 11 residues. Between the trimmed V and J ends, which lost 4 bases and 11 bases, there was a span of 11 bases. Germline values: CDR1 MNHEY, CDR2 SVGAGI. The DNA for the CDR3 is TGTGCCAGCAGTTTTCGGACAGAGGCTTTCTTT. Amino acids: CASSFRTEAFF.

The chain carries TRBV5-1 and TRBJ2-5; TRBD2 matches at 7 bases. The CDR3 length is 17 residues. Germline-derived CDR1 and CDR2 are SGHRS and YFSETQ. With 0 bases clipped from V and 5 bases from J, the junction kept 13 bases outside the gene matches. CDR3 residues: CASSLVPGLQEGETQYF. CDR3 in DNA: TGCGCCAGCAGCTTGGTGCCGGGACTACAGGAGGGGGAGACCCAGTACTTC.

The chain carries TRBV28 and TRBJ2-7, with no clear D. Trimming left V 3 bases short and J 7 bases short, with 7 bases between. Germline V gene sequence: CDR1 MDHEN, CDR2 SYDVKM. CDR3 size: 11 residues. CDR3 amino acids: CASSLGEEQYF. CDR3 nucleotide sequence: TGTGCCAGCAGTTTGGGTGAAGAGCAGTACTTC. Combining the CDR3 with reference TRBV28 and TRBJ2-7 gives the whole variable domain DVKVTQSSRYLVKRTGEKVFLECVQDMDHENMFWYRQDPGLGLRLIYFSYDVKMKEKGDIPEGYSVSREKKERFSLILESASTNQTSMYLCASSLGEEQYFGPGTRLTVT.

The rearrangement links TRBV12-3 or TRBV12-4 to TRBJ2-5; D not resolved. The V end lost 7 bases, the J end lost 2 bases, and 11 bases lay between the germline ends. There are 13 residues in the CDR3. The CDR3 protein is CASIMNSQETQYF. The CDR3 DNA follows: TGTGCCAGCATTATGAACAGTCAAGAGACCCAGTACTTC.

This clonotype was seen a single time. CDR3 bases: TGCAGCGTTGAAGGAGGGGCAGGAAGCTCGGGGGTTTATGGCTACACCTTC. Its translation is CSVEGGAGSSGVYGYTF. The chain combines TRBV29-1 with TRBJ1-2, with a possible D match to TRBD1 (5 bases). Germline CDR1 reads SQVTM; CDR2 reads ANQGSEA. This CDR3 contains 17 residues. Between the trimmed V and J ends, which lost 1 base and 5 bases, there was a span of 23 bases.

The rearrangement uses TRBV24-1 and TRBJ2-2; tentative D call: TRBD2 (6 bases). Per the germline V gene, CDR1 is KGHDR and CDR2 is SFDVKD. V shed 9 bases and J shed 1 base, with 8 bases lying between them. The CDR3 consists of 13 residues. The CDR3 here is CATGGENTGELFF. CDR3 coding DNA: TGTGCCACCGGAGGGGAGAACACCGGGGAGCTGTTTTTT.

The chain recombines TRBV12-3 or TRBV12-4 with TRBJ2-2, with TRBD1 identical over 7 bases. Germline trimming cut 1 base from V and 4 bases from J; bases unmatched to any gene: 3. CDR3 length: 15 amino acids. This CDR3 reads CASSLGDRFTGELFF. In DNA form, the CDR3 reads TGTGCCAGCAGTTTAGGGGACAGATTCACCGGGGAGCTGTTTTTT.